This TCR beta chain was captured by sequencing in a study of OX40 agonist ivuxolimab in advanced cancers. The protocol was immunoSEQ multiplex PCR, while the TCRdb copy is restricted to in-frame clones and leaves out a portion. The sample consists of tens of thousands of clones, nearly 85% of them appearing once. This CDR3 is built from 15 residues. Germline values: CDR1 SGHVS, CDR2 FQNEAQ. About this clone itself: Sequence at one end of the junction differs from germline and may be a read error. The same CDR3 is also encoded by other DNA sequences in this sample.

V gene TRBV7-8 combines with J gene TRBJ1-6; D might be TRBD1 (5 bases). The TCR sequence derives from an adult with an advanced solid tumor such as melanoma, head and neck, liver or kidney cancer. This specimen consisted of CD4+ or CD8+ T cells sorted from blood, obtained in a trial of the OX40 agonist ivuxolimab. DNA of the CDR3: TGTGCCAGCAGCCTCATGGGGGGAAATAATTCGCCCCTCCACTTT. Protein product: CASSLMGGNNSPLHF.